Listed below are T cell receptor beta chains from one sample, sequenced in a study of radiotherapy plus CTLA-4 blockade in lung cancer. This table comes from immunoSEQ multiplex PCR, and its TCRdb copy is limited to in-frame clones, with some not included. The data show 53,000 or so clones, approximately 90% seen once. The source was peripheral blood, collected from a patient treated with radiotherapy plus ipilimumab. These receptors were obtained from a human donor with non-small cell lung cancer whose response to radiotherapy plus ipilimumab could not be evaluated. CDR3s include the opening cysteine and the closing phenylalanine or tryptophan. The order of the fields is V gene, clone size, D gene, J gene, CDR3 protein, CDR3 DNA. A D gene is named only where the DNA matches it firmly. Rows may omit the clone size; those that give it use once, few, many or a size class.

>TRBV28|.|TRBD2|TRBJ2-7
CASSSPQAGGGYEQYF
TGTGCCAGCAGTTCTCCCCAGGCGGGGGGGGGATACGAGCAGTACTTC
>TRBV5-1|once|TRBD2|TRBJ2-1
CASSSVAGGPNEQFF
TGCGCCAGCAGTTCTGTAGCGGGAGGGCCCAATGAGCAGTTCTTC
>TRBV11-3|.|TRBD2|TRBJ2-1
CASSPSSGSSYNEQFF
TGTGCCAGCAGCCCTTCTAGCGGAAGCTCCTACAATGAGCAGTTCTTC
>TRBV11-2|few|TRBD1|TRBJ2-2
CASSRDRVDTGELFF
TGTGCCAGCAGCCGGGACAGGGTAGACACCGGGGAGCTGTTTTTT
>TRBV19|.|.|TRBJ2-7
CASSPRDILYEQYF
TGTGCCAGTAGCCCTCGGGACATACTCTACGAGCAGTACTTC
>TRBV7-9|.|TRBD2|TRBJ2-1
CASSLSGTSGRGRHNEQFF
TGTGCCAGCAGCTTGTCCGGGACTAGCGGGAGAGGTCGCCACAATGAGCAGTTCTTC
>TRBV6-5|.|TRBD1|TRBJ1-2
CASRGTGPNYGYTF
TGTGCCAGCAGGGGGACAGGGCCTAACTATGGCTACACCTTC
>TRBV19|.|TRBD1|TRBJ2-1
CASSAYGTVTYNEQFF
TGTGCCAGTAGTGCCTACGGGACAGTCACCTACAATGAGCAGTTCTTC
>TRBV10-2|.|TRBD2|TRBJ2-5
CASRTSGEQETQYF
TGCGCCAGCAGAACTAGCGGAGAACAAGAGACCCAGTACTTC
>TRBV5-5|.|.|TRBJ1-4
CASSYSTNEKLFF
TGTGCCAGCAGTTATAGTACTAATGAAAAACTGTTTTTT
>TRBV4-2|few|.|TRBJ1-2
CASSHGDLGYGYTF
TGTGCCAGCAGCCACGGGGACTTGGGGTATGGCTACACCTTC
>TRBV28|few|.|TRBJ1-1
CASSLVAGELAPLF
TGTGCCAGCAGTTTGGTCGCAGGGGAACTTGCACCCCTCTTT
>TRBV10-2|.|.|TRBJ2-2
CASSENGRTGELFF
TGCGCCAGCAGTGAGAACGGGAGAACCGGGGAGCTGTTTTTT
>TRBV7-9|once|.|TRBJ1-1
CASSSTTGSEAFF
TGTGCCAGCAGCTCTACGACGGGTTCTGAAGCTTTCTTT
>TRBV30|.|.|TRBJ2-4
CAWSDRADIQYF
TGTGCCTGGAGTGACAGGGCGGACATTCAGTACTTC
>TRBV10-3|.|TRBD2|TRBJ2-2
CAISTTSGGITGELFF
TGTGCCATCAGTACCACTAGCGGGGGGATCACCGGGGAGCTGTTTTTT
>TRBV9|.|.|TRBJ2-6
CASSVVGSGANVLTF
TGTGCCAGCAGCGTAGTCGGCTCTGGGGCCAACGTCCTGACTTTC
>TRBV11-2|.|TRBD1|TRBJ1-5
CASSLAGGGQPQHF
TGTGCCAGCAGCTTAGCAGGGGGAGGTCAGCCCCAGCATTTT
>TRBV5-1|.|.|TRBJ1-1
CASSLEAGRNTEAFF
TGCGCCAGCAGCTTGGAAGCAGGAAGGAACACTGAAGCTTTCTTT
>TRBV6-6|.|.|TRBJ1-1
CASSYGRGVNTEAFF
TGTGCCAGCAGTTACGGGCGGGGGGTGAACACTGAAGCTTTCTTT
>TRBV11-3|.|TRBD2|TRBJ2-5
CASSLTAGGTETQYF
TGTGCCAGCAGCTTAACGGCGGGAGGAACAGAGACCCAGTACTTC
>TRBV21-1|.|.|TRBJ2-7
CASSKEGPSGEQYF
TGTGCCAGCAGCAAAGAAGGCCCCTCGGGGGAGCAGTACTTC